This entry lists 7 T cell receptor beta chains sequenced from one sample in a study of blood T cell repertoires in COVID-19. Method: immunoSEQ multiplex PCR; TCRdb's copy keeps in-frame clones and lacks some. The repertoire holds about 140,000 clones, 81% seen once, with roughly 8.2% in the top ten. What was sequenced was peripheral blood. All receptors derive from a human donor in a cohort sampled during active COVID-19.

The genes are TRBV11-2 and TRBJ1-1; TRBD1 matches 8 bases. Looked up from germline, CDR1 is SGHAT and CDR2 is FQNNGV. CDR3 length equals 14 residues. V lost 5 bases, J lost 2 bases, and 4 bases stayed unmatched. The CDR3 loop is CASSKGQDNTEAFF. The DNA of the CDR3 is TGTGCCAGCAGCAAGGGACAGGATAACACTGAAGCTTTCTTT.

The V call is TRBV5-4, the J call TRBJ2-1, with D perhaps TRBD1 (5 bases). V was pared by 0 bases and J by 9 bases, with 10 bases between. Germline CDR1 SGHNT, CDR2 YYREEE (reference sequence). The CDR3 runs 13 residues. The CDR3 DNA reads as TGTGCCAGCAGCTTGGCCCAGGGCGGTGAGCAGTTCTTC. Protein product: CASSLAQGGEQFF.

This chain uses TRBV5-1 with TRBJ2-2; TRBD2 aligns across 8 bases. Germline assignment: CDR1 SGHRS and CDR2 YFSETQ. There are 17 residues in the CDR3. Trimming cost V 5 bases and J 0 bases; bases outside gene matches: 9. The CDR3 loop is CASSPRKTSANTGELFF. CDR3 sequence (DNA): TGCGCCAGCAGTCCGAGAAAGACTAGCGCGAACACCGGGGAGCTGTTTTTT.

This chain links TRBV27 with TRBJ1-3; no definite D call. The CDR3 runs to 13 residues. Germline V gives CDR1 MNHEY, CDR2 SMNVEV (reference sequence). The V end lost 10 bases, the J end lost 4 bases, and 14 bases lay between the germline ends. The CDR3 DNA reads TGTGCCACCGAAGAGGGTGGGGGAAACACCATATATTTT. This translates into CATEEGGGNTIYF.

This rearrangement joins TRBV7-6 to TRBJ2-3; D possibly corresponds to TRBD2 (6 bases). The V gene's germline CDR1 is SGHVS and CDR2 FNYEAQ. Trimming shortened V by 5 bases and J by 2 bases, and 11 bases separated the two germline ends. The CDR3 has 14 amino acids. The CDR3 DNA sequence: TGTGCCAGCAGCAAAGCGGGTCTCACAGATACGCAGTATTTT. It codes for CASSKAGLTDTQYF. The whole variable domain, remainder taken from reference TRBV7-6 and TRBJ2-3, is GAGVSQSPRYKVTKRGQDVALRCDPISGHVSLYWYRQALGQGPEFLTYFNYEAQQDKSGLPNDRFSAERPEGSISTLTIQRTEQRDSAMYRCASSKAGLTDTQYFGPGTRLTVL.

This rearrangement joins TRBV3-1 (or the pseudogene TRBV3-2) to TRBJ1-2; no definite D call. The V gene's germline CDR1 is LGHDT and CDR2 YNNKEL (reference sequence). V was cut by 0 bases and J by 4 bases, with 12 bases left in between. The CDR3 totals 15 residues. This CDR3 is CASSQDFPPGYGYTF. In nucleotides, the CDR3 is TGTGCCAGCAGCCAAGATTTCCCCCCGGGCTATGGCTACACCTTC.

The chain recombines TRBV5-1 with TRBJ2-6; D gene uncertain. Germline values: CDR1 SGHRS, CDR2 YFSETQ. The CDR3 has 15 residues. Between the trimmed V and J ends, which lost 4 bases and 1 base, there was a span of 9 bases. DNA for the CDR3: TGCGCCAGCAGCGCCGGTCCGTCTGGGGCCAACGTCCTGACTTTC. Protein product: CASSAGPSGANVLTF.